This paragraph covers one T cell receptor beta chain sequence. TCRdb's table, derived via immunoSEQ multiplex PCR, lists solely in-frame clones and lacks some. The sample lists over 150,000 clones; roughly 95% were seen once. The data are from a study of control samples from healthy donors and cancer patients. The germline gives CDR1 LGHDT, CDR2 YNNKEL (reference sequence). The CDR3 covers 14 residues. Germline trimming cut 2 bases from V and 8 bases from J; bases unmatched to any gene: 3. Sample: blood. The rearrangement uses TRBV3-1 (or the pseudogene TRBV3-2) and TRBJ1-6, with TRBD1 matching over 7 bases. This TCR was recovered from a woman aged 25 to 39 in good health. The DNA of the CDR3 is TGTGCCAGCAGCCAACAGGGGGGAGATTCACCCCTCCACTTT. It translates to CASSQQGGDSPLHF.